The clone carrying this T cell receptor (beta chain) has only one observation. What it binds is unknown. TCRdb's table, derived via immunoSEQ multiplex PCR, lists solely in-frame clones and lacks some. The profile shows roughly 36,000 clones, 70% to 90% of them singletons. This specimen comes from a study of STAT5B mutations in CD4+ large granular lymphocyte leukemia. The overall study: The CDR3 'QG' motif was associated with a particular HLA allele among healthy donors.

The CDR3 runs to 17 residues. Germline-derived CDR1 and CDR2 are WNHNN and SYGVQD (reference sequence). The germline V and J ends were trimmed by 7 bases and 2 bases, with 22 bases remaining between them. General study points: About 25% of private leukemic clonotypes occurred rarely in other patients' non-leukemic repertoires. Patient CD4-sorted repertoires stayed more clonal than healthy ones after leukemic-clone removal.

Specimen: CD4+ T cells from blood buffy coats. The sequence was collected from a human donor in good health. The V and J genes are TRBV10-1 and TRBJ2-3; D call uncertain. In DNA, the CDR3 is TGCGCCAGCATCGGTTCTTCAGGTATAGATACCACAGATACGCAGTATTTT. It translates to CASIGSSGIDTTDTQYF.